The TCR beta chain described here comes from a study of blood T cell repertoires in COVID-19. Sequenced by immunoSEQ multiplex PCR; TCRdb stores in-frame clones only, minus some. There are 250,000 or so clones in the sample; about 90% occur only once, and 4.1% lies in the top ten. Trimming removed 3 bases at V and 3 bases at J, with 14 bases between. CDR1 is MGHRA and CDR2 is YSYEKL in the germline V gene. The CDR3 is 15 residues long. The sequence was collected from a woman aged 25-40 years with acute COVID-19. Sample: PBMCs or T cells enriched from blood (not recorded which). This chain uses TRBV4-1 with TRBJ1-1; D unclear. The CDR3 sequence: CASSQVPIPDTEAFF. CDR3 nucleotide sequence: TGCGCCAGCAGCCAGGTACCTATTCCCGACACTGAAGCTTTCTTT.